A selection of T cell receptor beta chains follows, all from one sample in a study of blood T cell repertoires in COVID-19. Data came from immunoSEQ multiplex PCR; TCRdb stores just in-frame clones and leaves some out. The table includes approximately 160,000 clones, around 84% detected once. The sample was peripheral blood. The receptors here all came from a woman aged 45-59 years in a cohort sampled during active or convalescent COVID-19. CDR3s include the opening cysteine and the closing phenylalanine or tryptophan. A D gene is named only where the DNA matches it firmly.

d_call	v_call	cdr3_aa
TRBD1	TRBV10-3	CAISERGQTMNTEAFF
TRBD1	TRBV24-1	CATSDTSDRGGEKLFF
.	TRBV5-6	CASSVRSGNQPQHF
TRBD1	TRBV18	CASSRGTGSGYGYTF
.	TRBV7-8	CASSARSLTDTQYF
.	TRBV7-9	CASSKGGGDTEAFF
.	TRBV9	CASSVDASPGETQYF
.	TRBV4-1	CASSQQGNTNEKLFF
.	TRBV19	CASKGGVTGPSLNTEAFF
TRBD2	TRBV7-9	CASSFGGSFNEQFF
.	TRBV5-5	CASSLQSQNTEAFF
.	TRBV4-1	CASSQGVLQGGQETQYF
.	TRBV15	CATSRGGDGYEQYF
.	TRBV7-2	CASSTAYYEQYF
TRBD1	TRBV3-1/TRBV3-2	CASSLRTGPGSGNTIYF
TRBD2	TRBV7-6	CASSLDGRVAGEETQYF
.	TRBV27	CASSLGQGIDEQFF
TRBD1	TRBV19	CASSIGDRGGYNEQFF
TRBD2	TRBV4-1	CASSQEGLAGSSYEQYF
.	TRBV7-2	CASSLAPSTYEQYF
.	TRBV11-3	CASSLDRQETQYF
.	TRBV6-1	CASSELALRTEAFF
TRBD2	TRBV7-2	CASSLGGGGLSYEQYF
.	TRBV3-1/TRBV3-2	CASGRTDNEQFF
.	TRBV24-1	CATSDRLAFSNEQFF
TRBD2	TRBV5-1	CASSPSGGAPDTQYF
TRBD1	TRBV19	CASSGRTGLVGELFF
TRBD2	TRBV6-2/TRBV6-3	CASSYSRSSGGGAKNIQYF
.	TRBV20-1	CSATSTDTQYF
.	TRBV7-9	CASNYPDYEQYF
.	TRBV20-1	CSASGAQETQYF
TRBD1	TRBV6-4	CASSDGQGYGYTF
TRBD2	TRBV7-2	CASSLVAGGTYEQYF
.	TRBV23-1	CASSQSRTRAGEQYF
TRBD1	TRBV6-5	CASRNDRGDGYTF
TRBD1	TRBV2	CASSESQGVYYGYTF
.	TRBV4-1	CASSKGVMETQYF
.	TRBV4-1	CASSHTRTGELFF
TRBD1	TRBV3-1/TRBV3-2	CASSQRDRGRNTEAFF
.	TRBV11-3	CASSKNGGKETQYF